This is a list of T cell receptor beta chains from one sample in a study of cytomegalovirus exposure and HLA in healthy donors. Here immunoSEQ multiplex PCR was the method, and the copy in TCRdb shows in-frame clones only, minus some. The sample lists tens of thousands of clones, 75% to 80% occurring once. Sequenced: PBMCs. Receptors were obtained from a female donor in good health and CMV-seronegative. CDR3s include the opening cysteine and the closing phenylalanine or tryptophan. The D gene is left open where the match is weak. Rows may omit the clone size; those that give it use once, few, many or a size class.

>NA|TRBJ1-2|NA|TRBV11-2
CASSLDLTGWDYGYTF
TGTGCCAGCAGCTTAGATCTCACAGGGTGGGACTATGGCTACACCTTC
>NA|TRBJ1-1|NA|TRBV6-1
CASSDGQISEGTEAFF
TGTGCCAGCAGTGACGGACAGATATCTGAGGGGACTGAAGCTTTCTTT
>NA|TRBJ2-7|NA|TRBV27
CAPKGQGSSEQYF
TGTGCCCCCAAGGGGCAGGGATCGTCCGAGCAGTACTTC
>NA|TRBJ1-2|NA|TRBV29-1
CSVDGQKVRGYTF
TGCAGCGTTGATGGGCAGAAGGTTAGAGGCTACACCTTC
>NA|TRBJ2-7|NA|TRBV7-2
CASSLEQGSSYEQYF
TGTGCCAGCAGCTTAGAGCAGGGGAGCTCCTACGAGCAGTACTTC
>NA|TRBJ1-1|TRBD1|TRBV6-5
CASSYGTGATEAFF
TGTGCCAGCAGTTACGGGACAGGTGCCACTGAAGCTTTCTTT
>NA|TRBJ2-7|NA|TRBV10-3
CAISMGGILNYEQYF
TGTGCCATCTCAATGGGGGGAATTCTAAACTACGAGCAGTACTTC
>NA|TRBJ2-3|NA|TRBV7-9
CASSLPFFRVDTQYF
TGTGCCAGCAGCTTACCTTTCTTCAGGGTGGATACGCAGTATTTT
>once|TRBJ1-1|TRBD1|TRBV7-9
CASSEDRENTEAFF
TGTGCCAGCAGCGAGGACAGGGAGAACACTGAAGCTTTCTTT
>NA|TRBJ1-3|NA|TRBV9
CASSRGGGALAGNTIYF
TGTGCCAGCAGCCGAGGAGGAGGGGCACTCGCTGGAAACACCATATATTTT
>NA|TRBJ1-5|NA|TRBV7-2
CASSLARGTPGHF
TGTGCCAGCAGCTTAGCCCGGGGGACCCCCGGTCATTTT
>NA|TRBJ2-2|TRBD1|TRBV10-2
CASSPDRGAGELFF
TGCGCCAGCAGTCCCGACAGGGGCGCCGGGGAGCTGTTTTTT
>NA|TRBJ2-1|TRBD1|TRBV5-1
CASSLQGNEQFF
TGCGCCAGCAGCTTACAGGGGAATGAGCAGTTCTTC
>once|TRBJ1-4|NA|TRBV5-4
CASSAYNRGDEKLFF
TGTGCCAGCAGCGCCTATAACCGGGGGGATGAAAAACTGTTTTTT
>NA|TRBJ1-1|NA|TRBV5-1
CASSIGTTEAFF
TGCGCCAGCAGTATCGGGACTACTGAAGCTTTCTTT
>NA|TRBJ2-1|TRBD2|TRBV7-8
CASSRGLAGDNEQFF
TGTGCCAGCAGCCGCGGACTAGCGGGGGACAATGAGCAGTTCTTC
>NA|TRBJ2-5|NA|TRBV14
CASSQVRRPGETQYF
TGTGCCAGCAGCCAAGTAAGACGACCGGGGGAGACCCAGTACTTC
>NA|TRBJ1-2|NA|TRBV15
CATSDRGAGGGGYTF
TGTGCCACCAGCGACCGGGGGGCCGGGGGTGGTGGCTACACCTTC
>NA|TRBJ2-7|NA|TRBV15
CATSKDQSCEQYF
TGTGCCACCAGCAAAGACCAATCATGCGAGCAGTACTTC
>once|TRBJ2-3|NA|TRBV11-3
CASSLQAASTDTQYF
TGTGCCAGCAGCTTACAGGCAGCTTCAACAGATACGCAGTATTTT
>few|TRBJ2-5|NA|TRBV9
CASSLDSEETQYF
TGTGCCAGCAGCCTGGACTCCGAAGAGACCCAGTACTTC
>once|TRBJ1-2|NA|TRBV10-3
CAISEEQGYNYGYTF
TGTGCCATCAGTGAAGAACAGGGATATAACTATGGCTACACCTTC